This T cell receptor (beta chain) was captured in a study of cytomegalovirus exposure and HLA in healthy donors. To note about this clone: Its antigen is still unknown.

The length of the CDR3 is 13 residues. V lost 4 bases and J 0 bases, leaving 6 bases between the germline ends. Germline CDR1 and CDR2: MDHEN and SYDVKM. Findings and limits, study-wide: Earlier results showed most TCR beta V segments being productive about 87% or about 30% of the time. A later analysis reportedly found that, within productive TCRs, an Asian-associated ancestry cluster had fewer N-insertions than the mean observed across the roughly 730 donors.

Use of 60 Vbeta and 13 Jbeta primers characterized the PCR. Original data processing: Roughly 12 million shared chains were among about 80 million unique TCR beta chains counted in a later analysis. The assay was immunoSEQ multiplex PCR, and TCRdb's table has in-frame clones only and misses some. That table furnishes V, J and clone size, whereas the DNA furnished D and trimming. The sample totals around 44,000 clones. The chain joins TRBV28 to TRBJ1-1; D gene uncertain. This clonotype originated in a male donor in good health and CMV-seropositive. The sample taken for sequencing was PBMCs. DNA of the CDR3: TGTGCCAGCAGTTCCCCGGTGAACACTGAAGCTTTCTTT. Protein: CASSSPVNTEAFF. The full variable domain, rest sourced from reference TRBV28 and TRBJ1-1, is DVKVTQSSRYLVKRTGEKVFLECVQDMDHENMFWYRQDPGLGLRLIYFSYDVKMKEKGDIPEGYSVSREKKERFSLILESASTNQTSMYLCASSSPVNTEAFFGQGTRLTVV.